These 13 T cell receptor beta chains came from one sample sequenced in a study of blood T cell repertoires in COVID-19. The method was immunoSEQ multiplex PCR; TCRdb's version includes in-frame clones alone and lacks a portion of them. The table lists 180,000 or so clones, approximately 86% of them singletons, with around 8.2% in the top ten. Material: peripheral blood. All receptors derive from a man aged 60 to 69 with acute or convalescent COVID-19.

V usage is TRBV7-2 and J usage is TRBJ2-5; 10 nucleotides match TRBD2. The V gene's germline CDR1 is SGHTA and CDR2 FQGNSA. Trimming removed 4 bases from V and 2 bases from J; junction bases left unmatched: 16. The CDR3 is 19 residues long. The CDR3, as DNA: TGTGCCAGCAGCTCCTCCAGGACTAGCGGAGGGGGTTATCAAGAGACCCAGTACTTC. It specifies CASSSSRTSGGGYQETQYF.

The CDR3 DNA follows: TGTGCCAGCAGCACATTTTATGGGCGGGAGGGCTACAATGAGCAGTTCTTC. Amino acids: CASSTFYGREGYNEQFF. This chain links TRBV6-2 or TRBV6-3 with TRBJ2-1; TRBD2 matches at 9 bases. With V trimmed by 6 bases and J by 3 bases, 12 bases remained unmatched. The CDR3 has 17 amino acids. The V gene's germline CDR1 is MNHEY and CDR2 SVGEGT.

The genes are TRBV6-5 and TRBJ2-1, with a tentative D call TRBD2 (6 bases). The CDR3 is made up of 14 amino acids. CDR1 is MNHEY, CDR2 SVGAGI, per germline. Trimming shortened V by 5 bases and J by 6 bases, and 14 bases separated the two germline ends. The CDR3 DNA follows: TGTGCCAGCAGTCCTTCTACTAGCTTCAATGAGCAGTTCTTC. Amino acid sequence: CASSPSTSFNEQFF.

This chain links TRBV5-5 with TRBJ2-1; no clear D gene. CDR1 and CDR2 from the germline V gene are SGHKS and YYEKEE (reference sequence). The V end lost 4 bases, the J end lost 8 bases, and 10 bases lay between the germline ends. The CDR3 totals 12 residues. In DNA, the CDR3 is TGTGCCAGCAGCGCGTTAAGTGATGAGCAGTTCTTC. Protein sequence: CASSALSDEQFF.

The chain has TRBV5-6 and TRBJ2-7; maybe TRBD1 (5 bases). V dropped 1 base and J dropped 0 bases, with 8 bases sitting between them. The CDR3 extends over 14 amino acids. The germline CDR1 and CDR2 sequences are SGHDT and YYEEEE. Here the CDR3 reads CASSLIGHSYEQYF. In DNA form, the CDR3 reads TGTGCCAGCAGCTTGATCGGACACTCCTACGAGCAGTACTTC.

The chain links TRBV28 to TRBJ1-1; 9 nucleotides match TRBD1. V trimming: 6 bases; J trimming: 6 bases; junction bases outside the gene matches: 8. The germline CDR1 and CDR2 sequences are MDHEN and SYDVKM. CDR3 length: 14 amino acids. The CDR3 nucleotides read TGTGCCAGCAGCCTGACAGGGGGAAAAGCTGAAGCTTTCTTT. Translating it yields CASSLTGGKAEAFF.

This chain links TRBV18 with TRBJ2-5, with D perhaps TRBD2 (5 bases). CDR3 length equals 15 residues. V lost 2 bases and J 3 bases, leaving 13 bases between the germline ends. Germline V CDR1 and CDR2: KGHSH, LQKENI. CDR3 DNA: TGTGCCAGCTCACCAGGGCGGTCGGGGAAAGAGACCCAGTACTTC. Residues: CASSPGRSGKETQYF.

As for this clone: The same CDR3 can be traced to other DNA sequences in this sample. The J gene is TRBJ2-7, the V gene TRBV7-8; 12 positions agree with TRBD2. The CDR3 runs 14 residues. Germline values: CDR1 SGHVS, CDR2 FQNEAQ. Trimming at V came to 1 base and at J to 6 bases, leaving 1 base not matched to a gene. CDR3 residues: CASSLGLAGAEQYF. CDR3 coding DNA: TGTGCCAGCAGCTTAGGACTAGCGGGAGCCGAGCAGTACTTC. Full variable domain (missing parts from reference TRBV7-8 and TRBJ2-7): GAGVSQSPRYKVAKRGQDVALRCDPISGHVSLFWYQQALGQGPEFLTYFQNEAQLDKSGLPSDRFFAERPEGSVSTLKIQRTQQEDSAVYLCASSLGLAGAEQYFGPGTRLTVT.

The gene calls are TRBV19 and TRBJ1-3, with D possibly TRBD1 on 5 matching bases. The CDR3 is 15 residues long. Germline CDR1 and CDR2: LNHDA and SQIVND (reference sequence). V lost 8 bases to trimming and J lost 0 bases, with 14 bases between them. The CDR3 sequence is CASGRGLISGNTIYF. Written as DNA, the CDR3 is TGTGCCAGTGGAAGGGGCCTTATCTCTGGAAACACCATATATTTT.

The chain is built from TRBV4-2 and TRBJ2-3; D is undetermined. CDR1 LGHNA and CDR2 YNFKEQ come from the germline V gene. V shed 4 bases and J shed 0 bases, with 8 bases lying between them. This CDR3 spans 14 amino acids. The DNA of the CDR3 is TGTGCCAGCAGCCTGGCTAGTAGCACAGATACGCAGTATTTT. Its protein product is CASSLASSTDTQYF.

A few counts support this clone. The chain uses TRBV7-3 and TRBJ2-2; TRBD1 matches at 8 bases. CDR1 SGHTA and CDR2 FQGTGA come from the germline V gene. The CDR3 sequence is 15 residues long. The J segment lost 1 base and the V segment lost 6 bases, leaving 4 bases of the junction unmatched. CDR3 DNA: TGTGCCAGCAGTCGTGGACAGGGGAACACCGGGGAGCTGTTTTTT. This codes for CASSRGQGNTGELFF.

This clone was counted a few times. Other DNA sequences from this sample encode an identical CDR3 as well. The chain uses TRBV7-3 and TRBJ2-2, with 12 bases identical to TRBD2. This CDR3 region has 15 residues. CDR1 is SGHTA and CDR2 is FQGTGA in the germline V gene. Trimming took 2 bases from V and 5 from J; bases not matched to a gene: 0. CDR3 in amino acids: CASSLGLAGTGELFF. CDR3 DNA: TGTGCCAGCAGCTTAGGACTAGCGGGAACCGGGGAGCTGTTTTTT.

The CDR3 is CASSPGTSGILYEQYF. For the CDR3, the DNA is TGCGCCAGCAGCCCAGGGACTAGCGGGATTTTGTACGAGCAGTACTTC. The rearrangement links TRBV5-1 to TRBJ2-7; TRBD2 aligns across 13 bases. V was pared by 4 bases and J by 4 bases, with 8 bases of the junction left unmatched. The CDR3 is 16 amino acids. CDR1 is SGHRS, CDR2 YFSETQ, per germline. The whole variable domain, remainder taken from reference TRBV5-1 and TRBJ2-7, is KAGVTQTPRYLIKTRGQQVTLSCSPISGHRSVSWYQQTPGQGLQFLFEYFSETQRNKGNFPGRFSGRQFSNSRSEMNVSTLELGDSALYLCASSPGTSGILYEQYFGPGTRLTVT.